This TCR beta chain was sequenced in a study of shared clonotypes between healthy human individuals. Trimming shortened V by 4 bases and J by 2 bases, and 18 bases separated the two germline ends. The CDR3 has 16 residues. Germline V gene data show CDR1 as MNHNS and CDR2 as SASEGT. As concerns this clone: The target antigen is unknown.

Clones were read by immunoSEQ multiplex PCR, and TCRdb kept only the in-frame ones, dropping some. The profile shows approximately 1,000,000 clones, 70% to 85% of them singletons. Notes on the study in general: In having few donors, the study represented limited genetic and exposure-history diversity. Among donors, the sharing of clonotypes was expected to be influenced by sequencing depth.

The split of CD4+ cells yielded CD45RA+ naive and CD45RA-negative memory subsets. The sample comprised memory CD4+ T cells from PBMCs. Stated subset: CD45RA-negative fraction. This sequence was found in a man between 18 and 35 years old in good health. Some clones in this sample may be carry-over from other donors' samples. The V and J genes are TRBV6-1 and TRBJ2-7; tentatively, D is TRBD1 (6 bases). Here the CDR3 DNA reads TGTGCCAGCAGTGCATACTCTAACAGGGCCCCCTACGAGCAGTACTTC. It codes for CASSAYSNRAPYEQYF.